A single TCR beta chain is shown here with its context. The antigen is not known. Researchers reported that TCR beta cDNA libraries carried unique molecular identifiers. Out of about 1 to 11 million T cells, a few hundred thousand cDNA molecules were generated. TCRdb re-called the PCR reads with MiXCR, one entry per CDR3 protein. The sample has about 500,000 distinct CDR3 sequences; approximately 46% are singletons. The entry originates in a study of post-analysis software for immune sequencing data. General study findings and limits: TRBV5-6, TRBV5-1 and TRBV20-1 belonged to a set of five TRBV segments that were more frequent in patients than controls. Pronounced co-clustering by F measure was evident among identically batched samples.

V lost 3 bases, J lost 4 bases, and 15 bases stayed unmatched. The germline V gene encodes CDR1 DFQATT and CDR2 SNEGSKA (reference sequence). The CDR3 covers 16 residues. The source of this sequence is a girl aged 5 to 17 with multiple sclerosis. V usage is TRBV20-1 and J usage is TRBJ2-7, with 7 bases fitting TRBD1. The material sequenced was blood. CDR3 region: CSARTLPGTAYYEQYF. The CDR3, as DNA: TGCAGTGCTAGGACCCTTCCAGGGACAGCCTATTACGAGCAGTACTTC.